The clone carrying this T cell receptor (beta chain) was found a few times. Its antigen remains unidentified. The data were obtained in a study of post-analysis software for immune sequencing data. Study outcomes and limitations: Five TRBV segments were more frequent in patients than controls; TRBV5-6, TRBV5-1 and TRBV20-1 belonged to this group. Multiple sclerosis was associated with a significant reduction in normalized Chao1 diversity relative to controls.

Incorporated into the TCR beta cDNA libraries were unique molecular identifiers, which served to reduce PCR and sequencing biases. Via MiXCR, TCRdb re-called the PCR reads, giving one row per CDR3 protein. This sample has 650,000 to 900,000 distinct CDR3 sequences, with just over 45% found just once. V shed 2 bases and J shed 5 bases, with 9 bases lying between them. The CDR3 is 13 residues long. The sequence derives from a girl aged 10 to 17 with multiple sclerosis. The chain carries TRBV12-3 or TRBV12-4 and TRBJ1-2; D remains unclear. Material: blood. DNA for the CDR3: TGTGCCAGCAGTTTAAAGGGCAGTTATGGCTACACCTTC. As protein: CASSLKGSYGYTF.